What follows are 19 T cell receptor beta chains derived from one specimen sequenced in a study of blood T cells in healthy people across ages. A second PCR of roughly 7 to 11 cycles used a sample-barcoded 5' primer and a J-beta primer mix. One entry per CDR3 protein results from TCRdb running MiXCR on the 5' RACE reads. The repertoire holds under 2,000,000 distinct CDR3 sequences, with about 50% as singletons. The source material was blood. All receptors come from a woman aged 40 to 50 in good health.

V usage is TRBV28 and J usage is TRBJ2-6, with D tentatively TRBD2 (5 bases). Deletions cut 6 bases from V and 1 base from J, with 13 bases between. Per germline, CDR1 MDHEN and CDR2 SYDVKM. This CDR3 has 16 amino acids. The CDR3 DNA follows: TGTGCCAGCAGGGCCAGTTCGGGATCTGGGGCCAACGTCCTGACTTTC. Amino acids: CASRASSGSGANVLTF.

The chain links TRBV7-6 to TRBJ2-4; D is undetermined. Germline V CDR1 and CDR2: SGHVS, FNYEAQ. This CDR3 region has 16 residues. The V end was cut by 6 bases, the J end by 0 bases, with 15 bases between. The CDR3 sequence: CASSFDAVLAKNIQYF. CDR3 bases: TGTGCCAGCAGTTTCGACGCAGTACTAGCCAAAAACATTCAGTACTTC.

The chain combines TRBV7-8 with TRBJ2-3; 8 bases line up with TRBD1. This CDR3 spans 16 amino acids. The junction had 9 bases not matched to a gene; V was cut back by 3 bases and J by 4 bases. The germline gives CDR1 SGHVS, CDR2 FQNEAQ. The CDR3 loop reads CASSLGQGAKADTQYF. CDR3 DNA sequence: TGTGCCAGCAGCTTGGGGCAGGGGGCGAAGGCAGATACGCAGTATTTT.

This clonotype showed up just a few times. The chain has TRBV6-6 and TRBJ1-6; possible D gene TRBD1, 6 bases. Trimming removed 5 bases from V and 10 bases from J, with 15 bases in between. CDR1 and CDR2 (germline): MNHNY, SVGAGI (reference sequence). This CDR3 is 14 amino acids long. CDR3: CASSGVQGKSPLHF. CDR3 bases: TGTGCCAGCAGTGGGGTACAGGGAAAATCACCCCTCCACTTT.

This clonotype is a singleton in its sample. The chain employs TRBV20-1 and TRBJ2-1; 12 nucleotides agree with TRBD2. This CDR3 spans 17 amino acids. Germline V gene data show CDR1 as DFQATT and CDR2 as SNEGSKA (reference sequence). V lost 1 base, J lost 0 bases, and 4 bases stayed unmatched. CDR3 sequence: CSARASGGASSYNEQFF. In DNA, the CDR3 is TGCAGTGCTAGAGCTAGCGGGGGGGCGAGCTCCTACAATGAGCAGTTCTTC.

In regard to this clonotype: A read error is possible here, since a much larger clone lies one base away. The chain has TRBV5-1 and TRBJ2-1; 7 bases match TRBD2. This CDR3 spans 16 amino acids. Germline-derived CDR1 and CDR2 are SGHRS and YFSETQ. V lost 0 bases and J lost 13; bases outside the gene matches: 16. The CDR3: CASSLEWLAAQETQFF. The DNA for the CDR3 is TGCGCCAGCAGCTTGGAATGGCTAGCGGCTCAAGAGACCCAGTTCTTC. Full variable domain (remainder filled in from reference TRBV5-1 and TRBJ2-1): KAGVTQTPRYLIKTRGQQVTLSCSPISGHRSVSWYQQTPGQGLQFLFEYFSETQRNKGNFPGRFSGRQFSNSRSEMNVSTLELGDSALYLCASSLEWLAAQETQFFGPGTRLTVL.

The chain employs TRBV12-3 or TRBV12-4 and TRBJ2-7; possibly TRBD2 for D (5 bases). CDR3 length equals 12 residues. Trimming shortened V by 8 bases and J by 6 bases, and 14 bases separated the two germline ends. CDR3 in amino acids: CASRTVRGEQYF. The CDR3 DNA sequence: TGTGCCAGCCGGACTGTTCGAGGCGAGCAGTACTTC.

The V and J genes are TRBV12-5 and TRBJ1-2; 10 bases align to TRBD1. Germline V CDR1 and CDR2: LGHNT, FRNRAP. V was clipped by 10 bases and J by 8 bases; unmatched bases: 7. CDR3 length equals 12 residues. The CDR3 loop is CATDGQGDGYTF. DNA of the CDR3: TGTGCTACGGATGGACAGGGGGACGGCTACACCTTC.

V gene TRBV6-5 combines with J gene TRBJ1-4, with D maybe TRBD1 (5 bases). Germline V gene lookup returns CDR1 MNHEY and CDR2 SVGAGI. The ends were cut back, 7 bases at V and 4 bases at J, with 13 bases in the middle. The CDR3 sequence is 14 residues long. CDR3 sequence: CASTQGLNNEKLFF. The CDR3 nucleotides read TGTGCCAGCACCCAGGGACTGAATAATGAAAAACTGTTTTTT.

This clonotype came up a few times. The rearrangement links TRBV20-1 to TRBJ2-7; D gene uncertain. V dropped 1 base and J dropped 6 bases, with 4 bases sitting between them. This CDR3 comprises 10 residues. Germline assignment: CDR1 DFQATT and CDR2 SNEGSKA (reference sequence). CDR3 nucleotide sequence: TGCAGTGCTAGAGTAGCCGAGCAGTACTTC. It yields the protein CSARVAEQYF.

In its sample, this clonotype was seen a few times. V usage is TRBV28 and J usage is TRBJ2-7; D is tentatively TRBD1 or TRBD2 (5 bases each). Trimming removed 6 bases from V and 5 bases from J, with 17 bases in between. Germline values: CDR1 MDHEN, CDR2 SYDVKM. The CDR3 is made up of 14 amino acids. The CDR3 sequence: CASRESAGRDEQYF. CDR3 sequence (DNA): TGTGCCAGCAGGGAGTCGGCAGGGCGGGACGAGCAGTACTTC.

This clonotype was seen a single time. The CDR3 reads CASLRGGGANIKTQYF. The DNA for the CDR3 is TGTGCCAGCCTGAGGGGCGGGGGGGCGAATATAAAGACCCAGTACTTC. This chain uses TRBV28 with TRBJ2-7, with 9 bases fitting TRBD2. The end of the DNA aligns better with TRBJ2-5, so the J call may be wrong. CDR3 length: 16 residues. The germline V gene has CDR1 MDHEN and CDR2 SYDVKM.

This sequence joins TRBV4-2 and TRBJ2-5; the D gene is possibly TRBD2 (6 bases). This CDR3 is built from 16 residues. V lost 1 base to trimming and J lost 1 base, with 13 bases between them. Per the germline V gene, CDR1 is LGHNA and CDR2 is YNFKEQ. The CDR3 sequence: CASSQGGTSPQETQYF. CDR3 nucleotide sequence: TGTGCCAGCAGCCAAGGCGGGACCTCCCCCCAAGAGACCCAGTACTTC.

This rearrangement joins TRBV4-2 to TRBJ2-7; TRBD2 aligns across 12 bases. The germline V gene encodes CDR1 LGHNA and CDR2 YNFKEQ. This CDR3 is built from 19 residues. After removal of 0 bases from V and 0 bases from J, the junction contained 9 bases not matched to a gene. The CDR3 bases are TGTGCCAGCAGCCAAGAACCCAGTCCTAGCGGGGGGGGCTCCTACGAGCAGTACTTC. As protein: CASSQEPSPSGGGSYEQYF.

The CDR3 sequence: CASSVDRLNNSPLHF. The DNA of the CDR3 is TGTGCCAGCAGCGTAGATCGCCTAAATAATTCACCCCTCCACTTT. The chain recombines TRBV7-2 with TRBJ1-6; the D is unclear. CDR1 is SGHTA and CDR2 is FQGNSA in the germline V gene. Deletions cut 5 bases from V and 5 bases from J, with 13 bases between. This CDR3 is 15 amino acids long. Full variable domain (missing parts from reference TRBV7-2 and TRBJ1-6): GAGVSQSPSNKVTEKGKDVELRCDPISGHTALYWYRQSLGQGLEFLIYFQGNSAPDKSGLPSDRFSAERTGGSVSTLTIQRTQQEDSAVYLCASSVDRLNNSPLHFGNGTRLTVT.

V gene TRBV28 combines with J gene TRBJ2-3, with D possibly being TRBD2 (6 bases). This CDR3 has 16 amino acids. Deletions cut 5 bases from V and 0 bases from J, with 15 bases between. Germline CDR1 reads MDHEN; CDR2 reads SYDVKM. The CDR3 DNA sequence: TGTGCCAGCAGTCCTCGACTAGTGGGTAGCACAGATACGCAGTATTTT. This codes for CASSPRLVGSTDTQYF.

V usage is TRBV15 and J usage is TRBJ2-1, with 9 nucleotides matching TRBD2. V dropped 7 bases and J dropped 4; count of bases not matched to a gene: 5. The CDR3 has 14 amino acids. The germline V gene encodes CDR1 LNHNV and CDR2 YYDKDF (reference sequence). CDR3 region: CATKPSGEYNEQFF. CDR3 in DNA: TGTGCCACCAAACCTAGCGGGGAGTACAATGAGCAGTTCTTC.

A word on this clonotype: The junction shows a germline mismatch at one end, possibly a read error. The genes are TRBV7-2 and TRBJ2-7; TRBD1 is a possible D gene (5 bases). CDR3 length: 15 amino acids. CDR1 is SGHTA, CDR2 FQGNSA, per germline. The CDR3 nucleotides are TGTGCCGGCAGCTTCAGACAGAGCAGCTCCTACGAGCAGTACTTC. Its protein product is CAGSFRQSSSYEQYF.

This chain links TRBV7-2 with TRBJ2-2; the D gene could be TRBD1 or TRBD2 (6 bases each). The germline V and J ends were trimmed by 3 bases and 11 bases, with 10 bases remaining between them. The CDR3 runs 12 residues. Germline CDR1 is SGHTA and CDR2 is FQGNSA. CDR3 in DNA: TGTGCCAGCAGCTTCTCGGGGGCCGAGCTGTTTTTT. Translation: CASSFSGAELFF.